A selection of T cell receptor beta chains follows, all from one sample in a study of blood T cells in healthy people across ages. TCRdb analysed the 5' RACE reads with MiXCR anew, one entry per CDR3 protein. The sample has more than 650,000 distinct CDR3 sequences; approximately 24% are singletons. This sample also appeared in a second study, on T cells of mothers and their children.

Sequenced sample: blood. The receptor source for this set is a boy aged 5 to 17 in good health. The CDR3 runs from the conserved cysteine through the conserved F or W. A D gene is named only where the DNA matches it firmly. A clone size is listed for some rows: how often the clone was seen (once, few, many), or a class if it is expanded.

>TRBD1|TRBJ1-2|13|NA|TRBV5-1
CASSWTGEYGYTF
TGCGCCAGCAGCTGGACAGGGGAGTATGGCTACACCTTC
>NA|TRBJ2-6|16|few|TRBV13
CASSPDRWSGANVLTF
TGTGCCAGCAGCCCGGACCGGTGGTCTGGGGCCAACGTCCTGACTTTC
>NA|TRBJ1-2|15|few|TRBV5-1
CASSLALGRSYGYTF
TGCGCCAGCAGCTTGGCCCTGGGCAGGAGCTATGGCTACACCTTC
>TRBD1|TRBJ2-1|15|NA|TRBV6-6
CANNFPGQGVNEQFF
TGTGCCAACAACTTTCCGGGACAGGGGGTTAATGAGCAGTTCTTC
>TRBD1|TRBJ1-6|15|NA|TRBV25-1
CASSVVGTGYSPLHF
TGTGCCAGCAGTGTCGTGGGGACAGGGTATTCACCCCTCCACTTT
>NA|TRBJ2-4|13|few|TRBV5-1
CASSLTGEDIQYF
TGCGCCAGCAGCTTGACAGGGGAGGACATTCAGTACTTC
>TRBD2|TRBJ2-5|16|few|TRBV2
CASSDDSGGAGETQYF
TGTGCCAGCAGTGATGATAGCGGGGGGGCAGGAGAGACCCAGTACTTC
>NA|TRBJ2-2|16|NA|TRBV27
CASSTVRGINTGELFF
TGTGCCAGCAGTACTGTACGAGGGATTAACACCGGGGAGCTGTTTTTT
>NA|TRBJ1-4|12|few|TRBV18
CASSPLSGGLFF
TGTGCCAGCTCACCCCTTTCCGGGGGACTGTTTTTT
>NA|TRBJ2-7|14|once|TRBV7-2
CASSLEGGYYEQYF
TGTGCCAGCAGCTTAGAAGGGGGATACTACGAGCAGTACTTC
>TRBD1|TRBJ2-6|15|NA|TRBV5-1
CASSSTGVGANVLTF
TGCGCCAGCAGTTCTACAGGGGTAGGGGCCAACGTCCTGACTTTC
>NA|TRBJ2-7|12|few|TRBV12-3/TRBV12-4
CASRSSASEQYF
TGTGCCAGCAGATCTTCGGCGAGCGAGCAGTACTTC
>NA|TRBJ2-3|17|few|TRBV6-5
CASSYSLGGGRGDTQYF
TGTGCCAGCAGTTACTCCCTGGGGGGGGGCCGTGGAGATACGCAGTATTTT
>TRBD1|TRBJ2-7|13|NA|TRBV6-1
CACWTGGTYEQYF
TGTGCCTGCTGGACAGGGGGAACCTACGAGCAGTACTTC
>NA|TRBJ2-3|14|NA|TRBV27
CASSWEDDTDTQYF
TGTGCCAGCAGTTGGGAGGATGACACAGATACGCAGTATTTT
>TRBD1|TRBJ2-5|15|NA|TRBV5-1
CASSPHGQGRETQYF
TGCGCCAGCAGCCCCCACGGACAGGGTAGGGAGACCCAGTACTTC
>NA|TRBJ1-6|15|NA|TRBV15
CATSSNPVGSSPLHF
TGTGCCACCAGCAGCAACCCGGTAGGCAGTTCACCCCTCCACTTT
>NA|TRBJ2-7|15|few|TRBV7-9
CASSPRGVRIYEQYF
TGTGCCAGCAGCCCTAGGGGGGTTCGAATCTACGAGCAGTACTTC
>TRBD1|TRBJ2-7|15|NA|TRBV20-1
CSARAGGQGFYEQYF
TGCAGTGCTAGAGCGGGAGGACAGGGGTTCTACGAGCAGTACTTC
>NA|TRBJ1-2|18|NA|TRBV7-2
CASSFDAPSTVIGYGYTF
TGTGCCAGCAGCTTTGATGCCCCATCGACAGTCATTGGGTATGGCTACACCTTC
>NA|TRBJ1-3|15|NA|TRBV6-1
CASSGPSTSGNTIYF
TGTGCCAGCAGTGGTCCGTCAACCTCTGGAAACACCATATATTTT
>TRBD1|TRBJ1-1|14|NA|TRBV2
CASSPRTTGGEAFF
TGTGCCAGCAGCCCGCGGACTACAGGGGGTGAAGCTTTCTTT
>NA|TRBJ2-5|15|NA|TRBV9
CASSVGRATQETQYF
TGTGCCAGCAGCGTAGGAAGGGCCACCCAAGAGACCCAGTACTTC
>NA|TRBJ2-3|12|few|TRBV15
CATSPKGDTQYF
TGTGCCACCAGCCCCAAGGGAGATACGCAGTATTTT
>TRBD2|TRBJ2-4|17|NA|TRBV4-1
CASSRTNGGGYKNIQYF
TGCGCCAGCAGCCGGACTAACGGGGGGGGCTACAAAAACATTCAGTACTTC
>NA|TRBJ1-1|17|few|TRBV5-1
CASSLGEGARRNTEAFF
TGCGCCAGCAGCTTGGGTGAGGGTGCGAGGAGGAACACTGAAGCTTTCTTT
>TRBD2|TRBJ2-2|19|NA|TRBV9
CASSVDAGWLAGVAGELFF
TGCGCCAGCAGCGTAGATGCTGGTTGGCTAGCGGGGGTTGCCGGGGAGCTGTTTTTT
>NA|TRBJ2-1|14|few|TRBV29-1
CSVEWLAGVHEQFF
TGCAGCGTTGAGTGGCTAGCCGGCGTCCATGAGCAGTTCTTC
>NA|TRBJ2-3|17|few|TRBV7-9
CASSLKAGGGPSDTQYF
TGTGCCAGCAGCTTAAAAGCAGGAGGGGGGCCTTCAGATACGCAGTATTTT